This entry lists 2 T cell receptor beta chains sequenced from one sample in a study of blood T cell repertoires in COVID-19. Libraries were prepared by immunoSEQ multiplex PCR; TCRdb keeps only in-frame clonotypes and omits some of them. The sample records some 200,000 clones, 80% being singletons. The specimen was peripheral blood. These receptors were obtained from a woman between 65 and 79 years old with acute or convalescent COVID-19.

The chain couples TRBV30 to TRBJ1-1, with TRBD1 matching over 7 bases. Germline V gives CDR1 GTSNPN, CDR2 SVGIG (reference sequence). The junction had 3 bases not matched to a gene; V was cut back by 2 bases and J by 3 bases. This CDR3 has 13 amino acids. For the CDR3, the DNA is TGTGCCTGGAGTAAAGGGGGCGACACTGAAGCTTTCTTT. Residues: CAWSKGGDTEAFF.

The chain uses TRBV6-5 and TRBJ2-7, with no clear D. This CDR3 has 12 amino acids. Germline assignment: CDR1 MNHEY and CDR2 SVGAGI. Deletions cut 6 bases from V and 4 bases from J, with 10 bases between. CDR3 sequence: CASSPDTYEQYV. The CDR3 bases are TGTGCCAGCAGCCCCGATACTTACGAGCAGTACGTC.